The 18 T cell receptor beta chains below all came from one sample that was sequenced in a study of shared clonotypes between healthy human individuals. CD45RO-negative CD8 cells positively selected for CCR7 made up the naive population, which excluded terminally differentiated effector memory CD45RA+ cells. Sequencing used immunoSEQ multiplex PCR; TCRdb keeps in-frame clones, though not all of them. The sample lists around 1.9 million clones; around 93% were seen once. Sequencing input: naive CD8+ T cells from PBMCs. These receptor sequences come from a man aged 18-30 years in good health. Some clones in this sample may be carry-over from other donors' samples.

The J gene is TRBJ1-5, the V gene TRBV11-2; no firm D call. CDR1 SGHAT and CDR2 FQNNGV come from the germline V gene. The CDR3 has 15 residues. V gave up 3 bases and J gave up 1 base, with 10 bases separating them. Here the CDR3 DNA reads TGTGCCAGCAGCTTGACTGGTATGAGCAATCAGCCCCAGCATTTT. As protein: CASSLTGMSNQPQHF. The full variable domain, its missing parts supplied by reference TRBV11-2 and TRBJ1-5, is EAGVAQSPRYKIIEKRQSVAFWCNPISGHATLYWYQQILGQGPKLLIQFQNNGVVDDSQLPKDRFSAERLKGVDSTLKIQPAKLEDSAVYLCASSLTGMSNQPQHFGDGTRLSIL.

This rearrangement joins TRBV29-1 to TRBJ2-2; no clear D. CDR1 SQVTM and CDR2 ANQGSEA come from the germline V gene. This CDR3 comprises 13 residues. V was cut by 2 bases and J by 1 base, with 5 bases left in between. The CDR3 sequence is CSVETRNTGELFF. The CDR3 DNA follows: TGCAGCGTTGAAACCAGGAACACCGGGGAGCTGTTTTTT.

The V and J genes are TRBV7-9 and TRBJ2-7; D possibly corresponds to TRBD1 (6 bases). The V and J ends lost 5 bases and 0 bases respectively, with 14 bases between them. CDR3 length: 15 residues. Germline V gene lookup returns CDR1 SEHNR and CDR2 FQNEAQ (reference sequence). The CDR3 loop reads CASSHQGHSSYEQYF. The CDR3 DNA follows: TGTGCCAGCAGCCATCAGGGACACAGCTCCTACGAGCAGTACTTC.

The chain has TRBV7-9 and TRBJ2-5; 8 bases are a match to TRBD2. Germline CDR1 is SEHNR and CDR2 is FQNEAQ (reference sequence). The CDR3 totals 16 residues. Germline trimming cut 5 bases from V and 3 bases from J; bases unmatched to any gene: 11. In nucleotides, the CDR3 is TGTGCCAGCAGCACCCCCGAGCGGGGGCGTAAAGAGACCCAGTACTTC. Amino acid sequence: CASSTPERGRKETQYF.

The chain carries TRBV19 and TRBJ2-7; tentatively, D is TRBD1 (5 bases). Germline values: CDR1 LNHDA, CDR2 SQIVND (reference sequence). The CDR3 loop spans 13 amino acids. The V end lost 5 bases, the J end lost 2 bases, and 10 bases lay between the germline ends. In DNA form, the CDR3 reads TGTGCCAGTAGTTCGGCAGGGACCTACGAGCAGTACTTC. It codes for CASSSAGTYEQYF.

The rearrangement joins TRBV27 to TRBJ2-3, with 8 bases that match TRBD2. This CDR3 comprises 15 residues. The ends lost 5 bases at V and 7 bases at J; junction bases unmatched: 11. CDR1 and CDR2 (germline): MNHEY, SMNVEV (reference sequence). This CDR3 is CASSGGASGHYTQYF. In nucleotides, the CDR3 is TGTGCCAGCAGTGGGGGGGCTAGCGGGCACTATACGCAGTATTTT.

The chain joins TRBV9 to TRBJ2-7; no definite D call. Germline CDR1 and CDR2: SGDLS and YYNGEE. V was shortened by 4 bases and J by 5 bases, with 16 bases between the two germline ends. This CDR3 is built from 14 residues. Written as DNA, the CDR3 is TGTGCCAGCAGCTACGGTGCGTCGGGCGACGAGCAGTACTTC. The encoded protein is CASSYGASGDEQYF.

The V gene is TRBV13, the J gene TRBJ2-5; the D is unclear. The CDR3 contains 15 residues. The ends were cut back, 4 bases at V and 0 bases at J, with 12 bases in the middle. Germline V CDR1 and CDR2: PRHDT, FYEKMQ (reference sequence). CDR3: CASSWTQTYQETQYF. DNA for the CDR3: TGTGCCAGCAGCTGGACCCAGACGTACCAAGAGACCCAGTACTTC. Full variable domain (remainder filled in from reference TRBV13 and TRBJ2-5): AAGVIQSPRHLIKEKRETATLKCYPIPRHDTVYWYQQGPGQDPQFLISFYEKMQSDKGSIPDRFSAQQFSDYHSELNMSSLELGDSALYFCASSWTQTYQETQYFGPGTRLLVL.

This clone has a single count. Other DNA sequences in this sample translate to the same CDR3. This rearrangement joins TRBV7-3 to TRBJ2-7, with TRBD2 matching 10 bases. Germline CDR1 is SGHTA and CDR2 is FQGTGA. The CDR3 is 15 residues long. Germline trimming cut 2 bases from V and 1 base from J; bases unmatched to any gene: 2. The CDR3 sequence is CASSLGAGGSYEQYF. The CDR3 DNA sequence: TGTGCCAGCAGCTTAGGAGCGGGAGGGTCCTACGAGCAGTACTTC.

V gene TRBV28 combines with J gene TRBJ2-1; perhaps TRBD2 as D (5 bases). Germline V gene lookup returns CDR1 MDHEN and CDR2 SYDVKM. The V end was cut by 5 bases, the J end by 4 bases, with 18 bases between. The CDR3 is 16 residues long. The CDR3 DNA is TGTGCCAGCAGTCTGCGCCGGGGTAGCCAATACAATGAGCAGTTCTTC. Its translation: CASSLRRGSQYNEQFF.

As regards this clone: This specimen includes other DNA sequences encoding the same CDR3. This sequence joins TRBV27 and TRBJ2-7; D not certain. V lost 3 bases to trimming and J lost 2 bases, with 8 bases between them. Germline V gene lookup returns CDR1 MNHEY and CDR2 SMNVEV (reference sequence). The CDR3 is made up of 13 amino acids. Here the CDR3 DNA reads TGTGCCAGCAGTTTCAACCGGGCCTACGAGCAGTACTTC. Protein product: CASSFNRAYEQYF.

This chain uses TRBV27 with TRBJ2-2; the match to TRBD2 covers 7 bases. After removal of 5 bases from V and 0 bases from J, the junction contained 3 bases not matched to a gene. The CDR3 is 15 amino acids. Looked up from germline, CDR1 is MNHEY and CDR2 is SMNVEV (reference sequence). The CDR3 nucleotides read TGTGCCAGCAGTCCGCGGGGGACGAACACCGGGGAGCTGTTTTTT. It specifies CASSPRGTNTGELFF.

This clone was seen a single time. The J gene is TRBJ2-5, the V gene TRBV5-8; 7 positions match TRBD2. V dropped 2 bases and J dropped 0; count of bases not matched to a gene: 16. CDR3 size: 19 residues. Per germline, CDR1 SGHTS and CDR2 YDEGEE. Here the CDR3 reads CASSFRLKGRAAYQETQYF. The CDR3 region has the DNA TGTGCCAGCAGCTTCCGCCTGAAGGGGAGGGCAGCGTACCAAGAGACCCAGTACTTC.

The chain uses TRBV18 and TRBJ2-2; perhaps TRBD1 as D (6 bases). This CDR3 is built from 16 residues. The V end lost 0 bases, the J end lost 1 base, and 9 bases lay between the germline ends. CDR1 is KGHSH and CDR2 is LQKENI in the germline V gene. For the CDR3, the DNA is TGTGCCAGCTCACCACCAAGGACAGTGAACACCGGGGAGCTGTTTTTT. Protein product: CASSPPRTVNTGELFF.

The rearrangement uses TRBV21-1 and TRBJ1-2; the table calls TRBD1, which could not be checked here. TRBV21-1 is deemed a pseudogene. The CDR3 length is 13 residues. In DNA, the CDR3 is TGTGCCAGCAGCCCGTCAGGTCCCTATGGCTACACCTTC. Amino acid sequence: CASSPSGPYGYTF.

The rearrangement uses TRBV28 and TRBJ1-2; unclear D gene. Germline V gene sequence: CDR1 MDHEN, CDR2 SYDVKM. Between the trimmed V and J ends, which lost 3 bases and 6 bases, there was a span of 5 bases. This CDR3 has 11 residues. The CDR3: CASSFWDGYTF. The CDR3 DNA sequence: TGTGCCAGCAGTTTCTGGGATGGCTACACCTTC.

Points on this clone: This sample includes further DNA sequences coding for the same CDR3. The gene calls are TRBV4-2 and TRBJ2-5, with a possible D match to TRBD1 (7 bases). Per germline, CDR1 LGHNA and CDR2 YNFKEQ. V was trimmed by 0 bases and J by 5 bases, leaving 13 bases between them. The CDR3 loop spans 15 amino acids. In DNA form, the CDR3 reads TGTGCCAGCAGCCAAGATGGGGGGACAGAGGAGACCCAGTACTTC. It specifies CASSQDGGTEETQYF.

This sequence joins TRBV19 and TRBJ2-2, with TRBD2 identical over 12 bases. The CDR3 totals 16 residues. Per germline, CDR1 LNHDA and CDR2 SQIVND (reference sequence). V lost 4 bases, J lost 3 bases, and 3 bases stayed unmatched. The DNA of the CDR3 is TGTGCCAGTAGTAGGACTAGCGGGGTGGACACCGGGGAGCTGTTTTTT. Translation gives CASSRTSGVDTGELFF.